This note documents a single T cell receptor beta chain sequence. The antigen it binds to is not known. Base-call qualities are not available, and no considerably larger clone is one nucleotide away. The data derive from a study of T-cell reconstitution after alpha-beta-depleted transplantation in children (dated by TCRdb to between 2015 and 2016). About the investigation overall: Using TCR repertoire profiling, the study followed T-cell immune reconstitution in a quantitative way in children after TCRalphabeta/CD19-depleted allogeneic hematopoietic cell transplantation.

Looking up the germline V gene yields CDR1 SGHVS and CDR2 FNYEAQ. The CDR3 contains 16 residues, cysteine and phenylalanine counted. Of the read, only the CDR3 DNA is kept; its 48 bases are in frame from base 1. V and J are truncated by 3 bases and 3 bases respectively, leaving an intervening sequence of 16 bases. Libraries came from PCR. The sequencer listed for this sample is Illumina HiSeq 2500. TCR library preparation used molecular barcoding, with unique molecular identifiers applied to normalize quantification of the TCRbeta repertoire. Starting from the raw public reads, TCRdb applied fastp trimming at Q25, assembled clones with MiXCR and retained in-frame beta chains. Entries that share a CDR3 protein sequence are merged under the most common genes and DNA. In all, the sample holds around 490,000 distinct CDR3 sequences, and over 9.5% of those were seen once. The ten largest make up 14% of the sample.

What the research found in general, with its limitations: The apparently early alphabetaT-cell count recovery about two months after transplant was reportedly dependent on only several hundred rapidly expanded clones derived from non-depleted graft cells. In some patients, the high TCRbeta diversity seen at day 60 was put down to recipient T cells and intrathymic progenitors that had survived conditioning. The frequencies of hyperexpanded clones fell over the following months, and after one year, T-cell counts and TCRbeta diversity were mostly attributed to newly produced T cells.

What this sample's treatment or condition label stands for: allogeneic hematopoietic cell transplantation with graft depleted of TCRalphabeta T cells and CD19 B cells. Transplant recipients were children who received TCRalphabeta/CD19-depleted allogeneic hematopoietic cell grafts. The sequence links TRBV7-6 to TRBJ2-3, with TRBD2 tentatively as D gene (6 bases match). The sequence was obtained from a female patient aged 2 to 10 who had a stem cell transplant for aplastic anemia, so the T cells may come from the graft donor. Source: PBMCs, mostly from graft donor cells, taken 180 days after TCRalphabeta/CD19-depleted stem cell transplant. The DNA sequence follows: TGTGCCAGCAGCTTTGTTAGCGGCCCGAAAACAGATACGCAGTATTTT. Translated, this gives CASSFVSGPKTDTQYF. Where the CDR3 stops, the reference TRBV7-6 and TRBJ2-3 genes take over; the full variable domain is GAGVSQSPRYKVTKRGQDVALRCDPISGHVSLYWYRQALGQGPEFLTYFNYEAQQDKSGLPNDRFSAERPEGSISTLTIQRTEQRDSAMYRCASSFVSGPKTDTQYFGPGTRLTVL.